The 18 T cell receptor beta chains presented below share a single source sample, sequenced in a study of T cell responses to AZD1222 COVID-19 vaccine. Sequenced by immunoSEQ multiplex PCR; TCRdb stores in-frame clones only, minus some. The sample lists 200,000 or so clones; around 93% were seen once. Sample: peripheral blood, taken on day 0 of AZD1222 vaccination. Every receptor here comes from an adult in good health.

The rearrangement joins TRBV9 to TRBJ2-1, with 11 bases aligning to TRBD1. V dropped 0 bases and J dropped 7; count of bases not matched to a gene: 6. The CDR3 has 16 amino acids. Germline V gene data show CDR1 as SGDLS and CDR2 as YYNGEE. The CDR3 sequence: CASSVGPGQGVNEQFF. The CDR3 region has the DNA TGTGCCAGCAGCGTAGGGCCGGGACAGGGGGTTAATGAGCAGTTCTTC.

The gene calls are TRBV3-1 (or the pseudogene TRBV3-2) and TRBJ2-7; 8 bases align to TRBD2. V shed 4 bases and J 6 bases; nucleotides not matched to a gene: 14. The CDR3 has 16 amino acids. Per germline, CDR1 LGHDT and CDR2 YNNKEL (reference sequence). The CDR3 spells CASSRRSGKVSGEQYF. The CDR3 DNA sequence: TGTGCCAGCAGCCGCCGTAGCGGGAAGGTTTCCGGCGAGCAGTACTTC.

CDR3 amino acids: CASSTTSGGWETQYF. CDR3 in DNA: TGCGCCAGCAGCACAACTAGCGGGGGTTGGGAGACCCAGTACTTC. The chain joins TRBV5-1 to TRBJ2-5, with 11 bases lining up with TRBD2. The CDR3 spans 15 residues. With V trimmed by 4 bases and J by 5 bases, 7 bases remained unmatched. The germline V gene encodes CDR1 SGHRS and CDR2 YFSETQ.

The V call is TRBV5-6, the J call TRBJ2-3; TRBD2 agrees at 9 bases. Germline CDR1 SGHDT, CDR2 YYEEEE. The CDR3 loop spans 16 amino acids. V dropped 0 bases and J dropped 1; count of bases not matched to a gene: 3. Here the CDR3 DNA reads TGTGCCAGCAGCTTGGTAGCGGGAGTGGGCACAGATACGCAGTATTTT. This encodes CASSLVAGVGTDTQYF.

This chain uses TRBV10-3 with TRBJ2-1; tentatively, D is TRBD2 (5 bases). Germline CDR1 ENHRY, CDR2 SYGVKD. This CDR3 comprises 17 residues. With 5 bases removed from V and 7 bases from J, the gap between germline ends came to 24 bases. As DNA, the CDR3 is TGTGCCATCAGTCAAAACCGGGCCCAGAGCGGTCGTAATGAGCAGTTCTTC. Protein product: CAISQNRAQSGRNEQFF.

V gene TRBV20-1 combines with J gene TRBJ1-1, with D perhaps matching TRBD1 (5 bases). Germline lookup yields CDR1 DFQATT and CDR2 SNEGSKA (reference sequence). The V end lost 6 bases, the J end lost 5 bases, and 10 bases lay between the germline ends. There are 11 residues in the CDR3. The CDR3 nucleotides are TGCAGTGCAGGCTGGGGGACTGAAGCTTTCTTT. Encoded protein: CSAGWGTEAFF.

This chain uses TRBV28 with TRBJ2-7, with 7 positions matching TRBD2. V shed 7 bases and J 4 bases; nucleotides not matched to a gene: 7. Germline V CDR1 and CDR2: MDHEN, SYDVKM. The CDR3 has 13 amino acids. The CDR3 is CASNKAGIYEQYF. The CDR3 DNA sequence: TGTGCCAGCAATAAAGCGGGAATTTACGAGCAGTACTTC.

V usage is TRBV7-3 and J usage is TRBJ2-1; 8 nucleotides agree with TRBD2. The ends lost 0 bases at V and 7 bases at J; junction bases unmatched: 2. The CDR3 length is 14 residues. The germline CDR1 and CDR2 sequences are SGHTA and FQGTGA. CDR3 bases: TGTGCCAGCAGCTTAACCGGGACTAGGAATGAGCAGTTCTTC. It yields the protein CASSLTGTRNEQFF.

The chain couples TRBV7-3 to TRBJ2-1; D is possibly TRBD1 (5 bases). CDR1 SGHTA and CDR2 FQGTGA come from the germline V gene. The CDR3 runs 15 residues. Between the trimmed V and J ends, which lost 5 bases and 4 bases, there was a span of 15 bases. As DNA, the CDR3 is TGTGCCAGCAGCCCTACAGGCGCCCTTTACAATGAGCAGTTCTTC. This translates into CASSPTGALYNEQFF. Together with reference TRBV7-3 and TRBJ2-1, the CDR3 gives the full variable domain: GAGVSQTPSNKVTEKGKYVELRCDPISGHTALYWYRQSLGQGPEFLIYFQGTGAADDSGLPNDRFFAVRPEGSVSTLKIQRTERGDSAVYLCASSPTGALYNEQFFGPGTRLTVL.

The rearrangement uses TRBV6-5 and TRBJ2-7; D is perhaps TRBD2 (6 bases). With 4 bases removed from V and 7 bases from J, the gap between germline ends came to 23 bases. This CDR3 has 16 amino acids. From germline, CDR1 is MNHEY and CDR2 SVGAGI. The DNA of the CDR3 is TGTGCCAGCAGTTGGAAATTCGGGACTTCGAAGGAAGAGCAGTACTTC. This gives the protein CASSWKFGTSKEEQYF.

This chain links TRBV4-1 with TRBJ2-5; D remains ambiguous. Per the germline V gene, CDR1 is MGHRA and CDR2 is YSYEKL. The CDR3 loop spans 13 amino acids. Trimming pared 0 bases from V and 6 bases from J, leaving 8 bases between. The CDR3 loop reads CASSQDPWKTQYF. In DNA form, the CDR3 reads TGCGCCAGCAGCCAAGATCCATGGAAGACCCAGTACTTC.

This chain links TRBV10-3 with TRBJ2-7, with D unresolved. The CDR3 covers 13 residues. The V and J ends lost 4 bases and 5 bases respectively, with 12 bases between them. Germline-derived CDR1 and CDR2 are ENHRY and SYGVKD. In DNA, the CDR3 is TGTGCCATCAGTGGAGGAGTTTCCCACGAGCAGTACTTC. Translation: CAISGGVSHEQYF.

This chain joins TRBV21-1 and TRBJ1-4; the table's D call, TRBD1, has no DNA check behind it. TRBV21-1 is tagged as a pseudogene. The CDR3 sequence is 13 residues long. The CDR3 nucleotides are TGTGCCAGCAGGGGACAGGGGAATGAAAAACTGTTTTTT. Residues: CASRGQGNEKLFF.

This clone occurred once. This sequence joins TRBV21-1 and TRBJ1-1; TRBD1, as called in the table, went unchecked against the DNA. TRBV21-1 is a listed pseudogene. The CDR3 is 15 amino acids. In DNA, the CDR3 is TGTGCCAGCAGCAAATATGGGCACTTGAACACTGAAGCTTTCTTT. Its translation is CASSKYGHLNTEAFF.

This clone was seen just once. The CDR3 here is CASSFSTTRSDTQYF. CDR3 sequence (DNA): TGTGCCAGCAGCTTTTCGACGACTAGGAGCGATACGCAGTATTTT. The V gene is TRBV7-6, the J gene TRBJ2-3; perhaps TRBD2 as D (6 bases). Germline-derived CDR1 and CDR2 are SGHVS and FNYEAQ. V was pared by 3 bases and J by 6 bases, with 16 bases between. The CDR3 contains 15 residues.

The chain is built from TRBV7-2 and TRBJ2-3; 13 nucleotides align to TRBD2. The germline gives CDR1 SGHTA, CDR2 FQGNSA. The CDR3 is made up of 17 amino acids. The J segment lost 1 base and the V segment lost 2 bases, leaving 3 bases of the junction unmatched. The chain's CDR3 is CASSLTSGGDRTDTQYF. The CDR3 region has the DNA TGTGCCAGCAGCTTAACTAGCGGGGGGGATCGCACAGATACGCAGTATTTT.

The rearrangement uses TRBV10-3 and TRBJ1-2; D is unresolved. CDR3 size: 14 residues. Germline CDR1 is ENHRY and CDR2 is SYGVKD. V shed 0 bases and J shed 4 bases, with 9 bases lying between them. The CDR3 reads CAISESREGYGYTF. CDR3 nucleotide sequence: TGTGCCATCAGTGAGTCGAGAGAGGGCTATGGCTACACCTTC.

The chain combines TRBV7-9 with TRBJ1-2; D is perhaps TRBD1 (5 bases). Trimming took off 1 base at V and 3 bases at J, with 15 bases between the two ends. The germline V gene has CDR1 SEHNR and CDR2 FQNEAQ (reference sequence). This CDR3 spans 16 amino acids. The CDR3 loop reads CASSLGGRRGDYGYTF. CDR3 in DNA: TGTGCCAGCAGCTTAGGAGGGAGGAGGGGTGACTATGGCTACACCTTC.